One T cell receptor beta chain is described in this entry. Its antigen is not identified. A read error may account for a junction end that differs from germline. The CDR3 consists of 17 residues. Per germline, CDR1 LNHDA and CDR2 SQIVND (reference sequence). The data derive from a study of cytomegalovirus exposure and HLA in healthy donors. General study results and limits: Confirmation was obtained in vitro that a few CMV-associated chains are specific for CMV antigens.

Use of 60 Vbeta and 13 Jbeta primers characterized the PCR. Sequencing was performed with immunoSEQ multiplex PCR; in TCRdb, only in-frame clones are kept and a portion is missing. Seen here are 95,000 to 150,000 clones, around 77% observed once, and the top ten hold around 4%. The origin of this receptor is a human donor in good health. The chain employs TRBV19 and TRBJ2-6; 8 bases map to TRBD1. The sequencing input was PBMCs. Written as DNA, the CDR3 is TGTGCCAGTAGCACTATGGGACAGGCCTCTGGGGCCAACGGCCTGACTTTC. Translated: CASSTMGQASGANGLTF.